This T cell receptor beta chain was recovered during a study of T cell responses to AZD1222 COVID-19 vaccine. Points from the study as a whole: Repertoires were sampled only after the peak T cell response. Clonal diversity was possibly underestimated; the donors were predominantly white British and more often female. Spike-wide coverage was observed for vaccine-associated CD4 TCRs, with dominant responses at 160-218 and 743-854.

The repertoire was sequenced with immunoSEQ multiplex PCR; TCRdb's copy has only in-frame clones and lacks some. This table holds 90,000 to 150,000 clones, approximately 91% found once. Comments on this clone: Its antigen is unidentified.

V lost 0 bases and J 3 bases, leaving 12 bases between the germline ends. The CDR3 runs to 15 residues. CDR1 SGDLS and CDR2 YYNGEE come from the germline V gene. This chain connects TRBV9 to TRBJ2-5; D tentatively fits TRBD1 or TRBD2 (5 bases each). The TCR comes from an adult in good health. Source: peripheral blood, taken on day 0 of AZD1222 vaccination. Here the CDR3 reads CASSVAGRREETQYF. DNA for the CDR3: TGTGCCAGCAGCGTAGCGGGACGTCGGGAAGAGACCCAGTACTTC.